This entry lists 27 T cell receptor beta chains sequenced from one sample in a study of T cells in Graves' hyperthyroidism and ophthalmopathy. Regions amplified from RNA transcripts were the TCR beta CDR3 regions. TCR CDR3 regions were first amplified by RT-PCR with HTBI primers. A single record per CDR3 protein comes from TCRdb applying MiXCR to the multiplex PCR reads. Of some 510,000 distinct CDR3 sequences in the sample, less than 25% were seen once. Specimen: blood. The receptors originated from a man younger than 35 with Graves' hyperthyroidism.

The CDR3 here is CASSSSGGNAETEYF. CDR3 in DNA: TGTGCCAGCAGCTCTAGCGGGGGGAACGCGGAGACGGAGTACTTC. This sequence joins TRBV9 and TRBJ2-5; 11 nucleotides line up with TRBD2. Per the germline V gene, CDR1 is SGDLS and CDR2 is YYNGEE. The length of the CDR3 is 15 residues. Losses at the gene ends were 4 bases for V and 12 bases for J; bases not matched to a gene: 14.

In this sample, this clonotype turned up many times. This may be a read error: a much more frequent sequence differs by one nucleotide. The chain links TRBV25-1 to TRBJ1-2; TRBD1 matches 10 bases. Germline V CDR1 and CDR2: MGHDK, SYGVNS. The CDR3 sequence is 13 residues long. The ends lost 11 bases at V and 7 bases at J; junction bases unmatched: 10. The CDR3 coding sequence is TGTGCCTTGGGGCGACAGGGGGCTCGTGGCTACACCTTC. Its translation: CALGRQGARGYTF.

This clonotype showed up many times. The rearrangement joins TRBV2 to TRBJ1-2; TRBD1 matches 9 bases. V gave up 8 bases and J gave up 8 bases; unmatched junction bases: 6. Germline loops: CDR1 SNHLY, CDR2 FYNNEI. The CDR3 runs to 12 residues. CDR3 bases: TGTGCCAGCCCGGGACAGGGAGGCGGCTACACCTTC. Translated: CASPGQGGGYTF.

This chain links TRBV20-1 with TRBJ2-5, with TRBD2 matching 10 bases. The V segment lost 0 bases and the J segment 4 bases; nucleotides outside the gene matches: 11. The germline CDR1 and CDR2 sequences are DFQATT and SNEGSKA (reference sequence). CDR3 size: 17 residues. The CDR3 coding sequence is TGCAGTGCTAGAGATCGGGTAGCGGGGGGCGAGGGAGAGACCCAGTACTTC. This gives the protein CSARDRVAGGEGETQYF.

Many counts were recorded for this clonotype. Its ends do not fully match the called genes, so a read error is possible. The chain combines TRBV5-1 with TRBJ1-1; D gene ambiguous. Per germline, CDR1 SGHRS and CDR2 YFSETQ. This CDR3 spans 13 amino acids. The CDR3 nucleotides are TGTGCCAGCAGTCAAGGGTTGAACACTGAAGCTTTCTTT. It translates to CASSQGLNTEAFF.

This clonotype was recorded at least ten times. V gene TRBV6-5 combines with J gene TRBJ2-7; the D gene could be TRBD1 or TRBD2 (5 bases each). Per the germline V gene, CDR1 is MNHEY and CDR2 is SVGAGI. CDR3 size: 12 residues. V gave up 9 bases and J gave up 6 bases, with 15 bases separating them. CDR3 nucleotides: TGTGCCAGTGGGGACGGGCGTAGCGAGCAGTACTTC. Translation gives CASGDGRSEQYF.

The table lists this clonotype with many counts. This chain joins TRBV24-1 and TRBJ1-2, with D tentatively TRBD1 (6 bases). Trimming shortened V by 3 bases and J by 8 bases, and 18 bases separated the two germline ends. The CDR3 length is 15 residues. The germline V gene has CDR1 KGHDR and CDR2 SFDVKD. The CDR3 bases are TGTGCCACCAGTGATACAACAGGGCAGGGAGACGGCTACACCTTC. Translating it yields CATSDTTGQGDGYTF.

The sample holds many counts of this clonotype. CDR3 region: CASSNRQIEAFF. The CDR3 region has the DNA TGTGCCAGCAGTAATCGACAGATTGAAGCTTTCTTT. V is TRBV2 and J is TRBJ1-1; a weak D match, TRBD1 (5 bases). CDR3 length: 12 amino acids. Germline CDR1 is SNHLY and CDR2 is FYNNEI. V dropped 5 bases and J dropped 7 bases, with 11 bases sitting between them. The whole variable domain, remainder taken from reference TRBV2 and TRBJ1-1, is EPEVTQTPSHQVTQMGQEVILRCVPISNHLYFYWYRQILGQKVEFLVSFYNNEISEKSEIFDDQFSVERPDGSNFTLKIRSTKLEDSAMYFCASSNRQIEAFFGQGTRLTVV.

This clonotype was picked up many times. CDR3 residues: CASKDYSGANVLTF. The CDR3 DNA is TGTGCCAGTAAAGACTACTCTGGGGCCAACGTCCTGACTTTC. The rearrangement links TRBV12-3 or TRBV12-4 to TRBJ2-6; a weak D match, TRBD2 (5 bases). V lost 9 bases and J lost 0, with 9 bases in between. The CDR3 is 14 residues long.

This clonotype was recorded at least ten times. V gene TRBV6-5 combines with J gene TRBJ2-7; TRBD1 or TRBD2 may be the D gene (5 bases each). The germline V gene has CDR1 MNHEY and CDR2 SVGAGI. CDR3 length: 13 amino acids. The CDR3 loop reads CGILRAGTYEQYF. The DNA of the CDR3 is TGTGGGATCCTGCGGGCAGGGACCTACGAGCAGTACTTC.

In this sample, this clonotype turned up many times. The V call is TRBV29-1, the J call TRBJ1-2, with 10 bases fitting TRBD1. Germline trimming cut 5 bases from V and 7 bases from J; bases unmatched to any gene: 4. This CDR3 spans 12 amino acids. Germline CDR1 and CDR2: SQVTM and ANQGSEA. The CDR3 DNA sequence: TGCAGCGTTCCGAGGGACAGGGGTGGCTACACCTTC. This codes for CSVPRDRGGYTF.

This clonotype was counted a few times. V usage is TRBV4-1 and J usage is TRBJ1-5, with 9 bases identical to TRBD1. In germline, CDR1 is MGHRA, CDR2 YSYEKL. J was trimmed by 0 bases and V by 6 bases; bases with no gene match: 9. This CDR3 has 17 residues. In DNA form, the CDR3 reads TGCGCCAGCAGTCCCGGGACAGGGACTTATAGCAATCAGCCCCAGCATTTT. This encodes CASSPGTGTYSNQPQHF.

This clonotype was observed a single time. The gene calls are TRBV3-1 and TRBJ2-5; tentatively, D is TRBD1 or TRBD2 (6 bases each). V gave up 7 bases and J gave up 5 bases, with 17 bases separating them. This CDR3 region has 14 residues. The germline V gene has CDR1 LGHDT and CDR2 YNNKEL (reference sequence). In DNA form, the CDR3 reads TGTGCCAGCAAGCAAAAACAGGGAGGTGAGACCCAGTACTTC. Amino acid sequence: CASKQKQGGETQYF.

The rearrangement uses TRBV11-2 and TRBJ2-5; 10 nucleotides match TRBD2. Germline lookup yields CDR1 SGHAT and CDR2 FQNNGV. This CDR3 is built from 16 residues. Trimming at V came to 2 bases and at J to 4 bases, leaving 7 bases not matched to a gene. DNA for the CDR3: TGTGCCAGCAGCTTACCCTGGCTAGCGGGGGCAGAGACCCAGTACTTC. It specifies CASSLPWLAGAETQYF.

This clonotype was seen repeatedly, ten times or more. This chain uses TRBV11-2 with TRBJ2-7; either TRBD1 or TRBD2 may supply D (5 bases each). CDR3 length: 13 amino acids. V gave up 8 bases and J gave up 2 bases, with 13 bases separating them. CDR1 is SGHAT and CDR2 is FQNNGV in the germline V gene. DNA of the CDR3: TGTGCCAGCGGGGGAGCCAAAGCCTACGAGCAGTACTTC. It codes for CASGGAKAYEQYF.

This chain uses TRBV29-1 with TRBJ2-7; perhaps TRBD1 as D (6 bases). V was trimmed by 3 bases and J by 5 bases, leaving 11 bases between them. Germline loops: CDR1 SQVTM, CDR2 ANQGSEA. The CDR3 runs to 12 residues. The CDR3 here is CSVDTGSDEQYF. CDR3 nucleotide sequence: TGCAGCGTTGATACAGGGTCGGACGAGCAGTACTTC.

The sample holds many counts of this clonotype. The chain employs TRBV6-1 and TRBJ2-7; 7 nucleotides align to TRBD1. The germline V gene encodes CDR1 MNHNS and CDR2 SASEGT. The CDR3 is 13 amino acids. J gave up 0 bases and V 6 bases, and 2 bases lay outside the gene matches. The CDR3 sequence is CASRRQGSYEQYF. The CDR3 nucleotides are TGTGCCAGCAGACGACAGGGCTCCTACGAGCAGTACTTC.

This clonotype was counted once. The chain couples TRBV6-1 to TRBJ1-1, with TRBD1 as a possible D gene (5 bases). Germline V gene sequence: CDR1 MNHNS, CDR2 SASEGT. Between the trimmed V and J ends, which lost 3 bases and 11 bases, there was a span of 16 bases. The CDR3 is 13 amino acids. CDR3: CASSDAPGFGAFF. The CDR3 bases are TGTGCCAGCAGTGACGCCCCAGGGTTCGGCGCTTTCTTT.

This chain uses TRBV28 with TRBJ1-5, with TRBD1 matching 7 bases. V was pared by 5 bases and J by 5 bases, with 12 bases of the junction left unmatched. Germline V CDR1 and CDR2: MDHEN, SYDVKM. CDR3 size: 16 residues. The CDR3 bases are TGTGCCAGCAGTCCGACAAGGGGGCGTCAGGATCAGCCCCAGCATTTT. Translating gives CASSPTRGRQDQPQHF.

CDR3: CASSSQGAYTEAFF. CDR3 DNA: TGTGCCAGCAGCTCACAGGGGGCTTACACTGAAGCTTTCTTT. This chain links TRBV12-3 or TRBV12-4 with TRBJ1-1; 9 bases agree with TRBD1. The CDR3 runs to 14 residues. V shed 6 bases and J 3 bases; nucleotides not matched to a gene: 5.

J is TRBJ2-5 and V is TRBV27, with 7 bases fitting TRBD2. The CDR3 contains 14 residues. V dropped 5 bases and J dropped 8; count of bases not matched to a gene: 11. The germline V gene encodes CDR1 MNHEY and CDR2 SMNVEV (reference sequence). CDR3 protein: CASSRGLTSPTQYF. DNA of the CDR3: TGTGCCAGCAGTAGGGGACTAACCTCCCCCACCCAGTACTTC.

This clonotype was counted at least ten times. The chain employs TRBV12-3 or TRBV12-4 and TRBJ1-2; D may be TRBD1 (5 bases). The CDR3 is 13 amino acids. Trimming removed 4 bases from V and 8 bases from J, with 14 bases in between. The CDR3 sequence: CASSSGRGAGYTF. CDR3 sequence (DNA): TGTGCCAGCAGTTCGGGGCGCGGGGCGGGCTACACCTTC.

Comments on this clonotype: The CDR3 does not close with the conserved phenylalanine or tryptophan, likely indicating a read error. The chain combines TRBV3-1 with TRBJ1-2, with D unclear. This CDR3 is 12 amino acids long. Trimming left V 4 bases short and J 6 bases short, with 9 bases between. The germline V gene has CDR1 LGHDT and CDR2 YNNKEL (reference sequence). CDR3 nucleotides: TGTGCCAGCAGCCTGGCTAGTCATGGCTACACCGTC. This gives the protein CASSLASHGYTV.

The table lists this clonotype with many counts. The gene calls are TRBV11-2 and TRBJ2-4; D gene uncertain. V lost 3 bases and J 1 base, leaving 10 bases between the germline ends. The CDR3 sequence is 15 residues long. Germline assignment: CDR1 SGHAT and CDR2 FQNNGV. The CDR3 nucleotides are TGTGCCAGCAGCTTTGTTGGCGACGCCAAAAACATTCAGTACTTC. Translating it yields CASSFVGDAKNIQYF.

This clonotype was detected many times. The V call is TRBV7-9, the J call TRBJ2-5; possibly TRBD1 for D (6 bases). The CDR3 totals 15 residues. Germline CDR1 SEHNR, CDR2 FQNEAQ (reference sequence). Trimming cost V 5 bases and J 0 bases, with 13 bases left between them. The CDR3 DNA sequence: TGTGCCAGCAGCCTCCCCAGGGGTCACCAAGAGACCCAGTACTTC. Translation: CASSLPRGHQETQYF.

This clonotype was seen repeatedly, ten times or more. V and J are TRBV7-2 and TRBJ1-1; no clear D gene. The CDR3 sequence is 18 residues long. V lost 0 bases and J lost 0, with 17 bases in between. Germline loops: CDR1 SGHTA, CDR2 FQGNSA. The CDR3 loop reads CASSLARRSPAMNTEAFF. As DNA, the CDR3 is TGTGCCAGCAGCTTAGCCCGCAGGAGTCCAGCTATGAACACTGAAGCTTTCTTT.

This clonotype has ten or more counts. This chain uses TRBV6-1 with TRBJ1-2; tentative D call: TRBD1 (5 bases). The V gene lost 6 bases and the J gene lost 4 bases, with 12 bases spanning the gap. Germline assignment: CDR1 MNHNS and CDR2 SASEGT. The CDR3 extends over 13 amino acids. CDR3 sequence: CASSGRQTYGYTF. The CDR3 region has the DNA TGTGCCAGCAGCGGGAGACAGACCTATGGCTACACCTTC.